These T cell receptor beta chains were read from a single sample in a study of T cell repertoires in cytomegalovirus infection. These receptors' targets are unknown. A single record per CDR3 protein comes from TCRdb applying MiXCR to the reads. The sample records approximately 350,000 distinct CDR3 sequences, about 35% being singletons. The source material was cultured PBMCs, sampled from culture after CMV antigen stimulation. These receptor sequences come from a human donor in good health (CMV status not recorded). Some clones in this sample may be carry-over from other donors' samples. The CDR3 runs from the conserved cysteine through the conserved F or W. D genes are given only for firm matches. Rows may omit the clone size; those that give it use once, few, many or a size class.

D: .; J: TRBJ1-5; size: .; V: TRBV20-1; CDR3: CSADEMTGSNQPQHF; DNA: TGCAGTGCGGACGAAATGACAGGAAGCAATCAGCCCCAGCATTTT
D: TRBD2; J: TRBJ2-7; size: .; V: TRBV6-5; CDR3: CASSRKIRTSGSRKTYEQYF; DNA: TGTGCCAGCAGCCGAAAGATCCGGACTAGCGGGTCCAGGAAGACCTACGAGCAGTACTTC
D: TRBD2; J: TRBJ2-5; size: few; V: TRBV11-3; CDR3: CASSPWTSGREETQYF; DNA: TGTGCCAGCAGCCCTTGGACTAGCGGGAGAGAAGAGACCCAGTACTTC
D: .; J: TRBJ1-5; size: .; V: TRBV12-3/TRBV12-4; CDR3: CASSSTGTLLYSNQPQHF; DNA: TGTGCCAGCAGTTCCACAGGTACATTACTCTATAGCAATCAGCCCCAGCATTTT
D: TRBD2; J: TRBJ2-3; size: .; V: TRBV19; CDR3: CASSIFALAGADTQYF; DNA: TGTGCCAGTAGTATCTTCGCACTAGCGGGAGCCGATACGCAGTATTTT
D: .; J: TRBJ2-7; size: few; V: TRBV7-8; CDR3: CASSLAREWGEQYF; DNA: TGTGCCAGCAGCTTAGCAAGGGAGTGGGGCGAGCAGTACTTC
D: TRBD2; J: TRBJ2-1; size: few; V: TRBV11-2; CDR3: CASSFRLAGEDNEQFF; DNA: TGTGCCAGCAGCTTTCGTCTAGCGGGAGAGGACAATGAGCAGTTCTTC
D: .; J: TRBJ1-4; size: many; V: TRBV7-6; CDR3: CASSPSFGSRDEKLFF; DNA: TGTGCCAGCAGCCCCTCCTTCGGGAGTCGAGATGAAAAACTGTTTTTT
D: .; J: TRBJ2-5; size: few; V: TRBV4-1; CDR3: CASSHPWGQETQYF; DNA: TGCGCCAGCAGCCATCCATGGGGACAAGAGACCCAGTACTTC
D: .; J: TRBJ2-3; size: .; V: TRBV7-2; CDR3: CASGLGRPNF; DNA: TGTGCCAGCGGGCTCGGACGGCCGAATTTT
D: .; J: TRBJ2-2; size: .; V: TRBV20-1; CDR3: CSVKVGARDTGELFF; DNA: TGCAGTGTCAAGGTTGGAGCGAGGGACACCGGGGAGCTGTTTTTT
D: TRBD1; J: TRBJ1-3; size: few; V: TRBV7-2; CDR3: CASSLVGGQGARNTIYF; DNA: TGTGCCAGCAGCTTAGTCGGGGGACAGGGAGCCCGAAACACCATATATTTT
D: .; J: TRBJ1-5; size: .; V: TRBV19; CDR3: CASSIVGQPQHF; DNA: TGTGCCAGTAGTATAGTGGGTCAGCCCCAGCATTTT
D: .; J: TRBJ2-5; size: few; V: TRBV15; CDR3: CATSRDRGRGETQYF; DNA: TGTGCCACCAGCAGAGATAGAGGACGAGGAGAGACCCAGTACTTC
D: .; J: TRBJ1-1; size: many; V: TRBV12-3/TRBV12-4; CDR3: CASSFLPYYEAFF; DNA: TGTGCCAGCAGTTTTCTTCCGTACTATGAAGCTTTCTTT
D: TRBD1; J: TRBJ2-2; size: .; V: TRBV6-4; CDR3: CATRDSTGELFF; DNA: TGTGCCACACGGGACAGCACCGGGGAGCTGTTTTTT
D: .; J: TRBJ1-3; size: few; V: TRBV7-9; CDR3: CASKERDGLTGNTIYF; DNA: TGTGCCAGCAAAGAGAGGGACGGTCTCACTGGAAACACCATATATTTT